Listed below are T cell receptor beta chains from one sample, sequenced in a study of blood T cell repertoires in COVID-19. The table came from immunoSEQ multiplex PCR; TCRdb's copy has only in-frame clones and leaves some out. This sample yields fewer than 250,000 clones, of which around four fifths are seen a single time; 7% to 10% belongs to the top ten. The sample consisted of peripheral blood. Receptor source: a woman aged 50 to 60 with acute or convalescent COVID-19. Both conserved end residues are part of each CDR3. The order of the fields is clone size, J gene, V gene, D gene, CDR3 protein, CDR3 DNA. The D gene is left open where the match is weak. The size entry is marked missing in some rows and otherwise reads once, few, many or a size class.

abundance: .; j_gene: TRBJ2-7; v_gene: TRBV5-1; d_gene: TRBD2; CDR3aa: CASSLEGRAYEQYF; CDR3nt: TGCGCCAGCAGCTTGGAAGGGAGGGCCTACGAGCAGTACTTC
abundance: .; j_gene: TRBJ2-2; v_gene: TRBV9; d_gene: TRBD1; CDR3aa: CASSVGQGAGGELFF; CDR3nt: TGTGCCAGCAGCGTAGGGCAGGGGGCCGGCGGGGAGCTGTTTTTT
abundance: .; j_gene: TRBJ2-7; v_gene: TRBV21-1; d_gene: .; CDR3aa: CASSKIPGLCHEQYF; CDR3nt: TGTGCCAGCAGCAAGATCCCGGGTCTTTGTCACGAGCAGTACTTC
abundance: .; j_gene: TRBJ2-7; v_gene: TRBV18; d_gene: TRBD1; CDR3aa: CASSLDRGREQYF; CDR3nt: TGTGCCAGCTCTCTAGACAGGGGGCGGGAGCAGTACTTC
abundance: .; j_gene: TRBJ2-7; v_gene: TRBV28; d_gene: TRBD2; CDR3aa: CASSFLAGVNEQYF; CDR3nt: TGTGCCAGCAGTTTTTTAGCGGGAGTGAACGAGCAGTACTTC
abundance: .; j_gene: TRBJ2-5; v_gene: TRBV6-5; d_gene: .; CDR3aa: CASSYRGFEGKTQYF; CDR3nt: TGTGCCAGCAGTTACCGGGGGTTCGAGGGGAAGACCCAGTACTTC
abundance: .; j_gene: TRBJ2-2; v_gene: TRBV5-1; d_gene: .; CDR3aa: CASSPGTLRGNGELFF; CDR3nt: TGCGCCAGCAGCCCCGGGACTCTGAGAGGGAACGGGGAGCTGTTTTTT
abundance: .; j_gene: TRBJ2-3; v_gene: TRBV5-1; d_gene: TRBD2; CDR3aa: CASSSGLPTDTQYF; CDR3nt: TGCGCCAGCAGCTCGGGACTACCCACAGATACGCAGTATTTT
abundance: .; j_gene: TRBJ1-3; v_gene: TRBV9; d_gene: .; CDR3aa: CASSVGQAGNTIYF; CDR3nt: TGTGCCAGCAGCGTAGGACAGGCGGGAAACACCATATATTTT
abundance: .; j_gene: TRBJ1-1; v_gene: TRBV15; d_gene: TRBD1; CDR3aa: CATSRVNIRQGQAFF; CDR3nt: TGTGCCACCAGCAGAGTCAATATTCGACAGGGACAAGCTTTCTTT
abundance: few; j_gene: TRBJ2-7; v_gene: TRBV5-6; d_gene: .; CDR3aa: CASRRYTTHEQYF; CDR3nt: TGTGCCAGCAGACGATACACCACACACGAGCAGTACTTC
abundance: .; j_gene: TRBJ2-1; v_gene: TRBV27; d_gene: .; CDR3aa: CASIKAGPLNEQFF; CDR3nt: TGTGCCAGCATCAAGGCGGGACCTCTAAATGAGCAGTTCTTC
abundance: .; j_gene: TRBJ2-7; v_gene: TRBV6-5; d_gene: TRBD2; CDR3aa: CASSYTGGSSYEQYF; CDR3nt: TGTGCCAGCAGTTATACGGGGGGGAGCTCCTACGAGCAGTACTTC
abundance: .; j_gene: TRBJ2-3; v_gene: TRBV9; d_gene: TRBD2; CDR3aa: CASSVGGSRSDTQYF; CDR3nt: TGTGCCAGCAGCGTAGGCGGGAGTCGTTCAGATACGCAGTATTTT
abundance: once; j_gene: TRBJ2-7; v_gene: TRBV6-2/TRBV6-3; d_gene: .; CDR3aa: CASSYGPAYEQYF; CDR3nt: TGTGCCAGCAGTTACGGGCCAGCCTACGAGCAGTACTTC
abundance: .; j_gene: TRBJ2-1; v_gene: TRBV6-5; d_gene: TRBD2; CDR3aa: CASGSLAGGKNEQFF; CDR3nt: TGTGCCAGCGGATCACTAGCGGGAGGAAAGAATGAGCAGTTCTTC
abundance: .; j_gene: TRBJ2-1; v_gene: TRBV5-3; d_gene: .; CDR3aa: CARSLAPLGLYNEQFF; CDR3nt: TGTGCCAGAAGCTTGGCCCCACTAGGTCTCTACAATGAGCAGTTCTTC
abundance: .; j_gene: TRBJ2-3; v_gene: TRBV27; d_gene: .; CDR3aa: CASSRLTPERRDTQYF; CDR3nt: TGTGCCAGCAGTCGCCTGACCCCCGAAAGGAGAGATACGCAGTATTTT
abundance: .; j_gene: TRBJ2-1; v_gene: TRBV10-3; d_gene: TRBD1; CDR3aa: CAISLTGGNEQFF; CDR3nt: TGTGCCATCTCCTTAACAGGGGGTAATGAGCAGTTCTTC
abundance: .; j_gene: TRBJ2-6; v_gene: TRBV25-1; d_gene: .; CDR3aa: CASSTTGGANVLTF; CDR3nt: TGTGCCAGCAGTACGACAGGTGGGGCCAACGTCCTGACTTTC
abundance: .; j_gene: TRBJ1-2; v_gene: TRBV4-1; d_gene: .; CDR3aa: CASSQGGDYGYTF; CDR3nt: TGCGCCAGCAGCCAGGGGGGGGACTATGGCTACACCTTC
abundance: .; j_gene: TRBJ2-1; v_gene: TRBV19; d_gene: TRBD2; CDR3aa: CASSALAAPYNEQFF; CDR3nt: TGTGCCAGTAGTGCCCTAGCGGCACCCTACAATGAGCAGTTCTTC
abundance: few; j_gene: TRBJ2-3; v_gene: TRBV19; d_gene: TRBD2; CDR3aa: CASSVSASGSLRGDTQYF; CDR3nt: TGTGCCAGTAGTGTCAGCGCTAGCGGGAGCTTGAGGGGAGATACGCAGTATTTT
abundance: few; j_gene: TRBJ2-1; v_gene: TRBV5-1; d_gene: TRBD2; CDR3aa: CASSLELREGGEQFF; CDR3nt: TGCGCCAGCAGCTTGGAGTTGCGGGAGGGCGGGGAGCAGTTCTTC
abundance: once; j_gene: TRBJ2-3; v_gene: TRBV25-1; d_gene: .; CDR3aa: CASSEAYRDTDTQYF; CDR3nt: TGTGCCAGCAGTGAAGCGTACAGGGACACAGATACGCAGTATTTT
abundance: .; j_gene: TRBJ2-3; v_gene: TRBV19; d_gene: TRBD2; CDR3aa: CASSRASGTTDTQYF; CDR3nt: TGTGCCAGTAGTCGGGCTAGCGGGACAACAGATACGCAGTATTTT
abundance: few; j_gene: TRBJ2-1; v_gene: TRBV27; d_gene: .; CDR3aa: CASSPLRGNEQFF; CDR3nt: TGTGCCAGCAGCCCCCTTAGAGGCAATGAGCAGTTCTTC